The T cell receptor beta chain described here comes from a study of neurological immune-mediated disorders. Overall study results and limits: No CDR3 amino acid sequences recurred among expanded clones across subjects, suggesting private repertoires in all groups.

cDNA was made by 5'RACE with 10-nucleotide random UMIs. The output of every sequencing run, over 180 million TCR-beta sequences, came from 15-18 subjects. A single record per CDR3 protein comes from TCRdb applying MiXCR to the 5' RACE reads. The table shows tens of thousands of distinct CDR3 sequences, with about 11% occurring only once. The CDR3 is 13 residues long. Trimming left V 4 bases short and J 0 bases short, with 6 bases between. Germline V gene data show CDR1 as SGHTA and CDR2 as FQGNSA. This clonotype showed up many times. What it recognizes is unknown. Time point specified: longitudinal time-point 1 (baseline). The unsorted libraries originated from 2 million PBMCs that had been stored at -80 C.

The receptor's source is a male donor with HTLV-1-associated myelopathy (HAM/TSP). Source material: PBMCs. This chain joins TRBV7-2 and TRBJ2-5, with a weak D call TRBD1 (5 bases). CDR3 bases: TGTGCCAGCAGCTCACAGGACCAAGAGACCCAGTACTTC. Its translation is CASSSQDQETQYF.